This T cell receptor beta chain was sequenced in a study of T-cell memory formation after mild COVID-19. Overall study: TCR clusters were mostly donor specific. Study results and caveats: A second wave expanding day 15 to 37 was CD4+-biased; contracting clones were balanced. Pre-infection memory showed some responding clones, and this suggested that cross-reactive memory joined. Nothing confirmed that second-wave clones peaking on day 37 were specific for SARS-CoV-2.

This clonotype was observed a single time. Its antigen is unidentified. The length of the CDR3 is 15 residues. The V segment lost 5 bases and the J segment 5 bases; nucleotides outside the gene matches: 12. Germline V gives CDR1 MNHNY, CDR2 SVGAGI (reference sequence). MiXCR, applied by TCRdb to the 5' RACE reads, yields one record per CDR3 protein. The sample carries 190,000 or so distinct CDR3 sequences, around 27% recorded once. J is TRBJ2-7 and V is TRBV6-6, with 7 bases that match TRBD1. Material: PBMCs or a T cell subset sorted from them (not recorded which). The clonotype originates from an adult woman who had mild COVID-19 (a few samples of this study predate the infection). Cell type and time point are not known. The chain's CDR3 is CASSTDPGQANEQYF. The DNA of the CDR3 is TGTGCCAGCAGTACCGACCCAGGACAGGCCAACGAGCAGTACTTC.